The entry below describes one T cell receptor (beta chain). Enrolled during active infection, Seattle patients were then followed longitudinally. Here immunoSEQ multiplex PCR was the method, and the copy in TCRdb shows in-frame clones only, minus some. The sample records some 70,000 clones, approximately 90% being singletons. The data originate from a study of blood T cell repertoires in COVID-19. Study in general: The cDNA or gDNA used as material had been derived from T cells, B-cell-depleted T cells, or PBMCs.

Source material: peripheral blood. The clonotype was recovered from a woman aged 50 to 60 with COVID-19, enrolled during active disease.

The CDR3 DNA sequence: TGTGCCAGCAGTTTTAAGTGGAGGGGGCAGGTCTACAATGAGCAGTTCTTC. This translates into CASSFKWRGQVYNEQFF. The chain couples TRBV27 to TRBJ2-1, with a possible D match to TRBD1 (7 bases). V lost 3 bases and J 3 bases, leaving 18 bases between the germline ends. The CDR3 loop spans 17 amino acids. Germline lookup yields CDR1 MNHEY and CDR2 SMNVEV (reference sequence).